This T cell receptor beta chain was sequenced in a study of CD8 T cells in ankylosing spondylitis. This clonotype showed up just a few times. Its antigen remains unidentified. Broader study findings: A TCR beta motif of roughly eight highly homologous variants seemed to mark ankylosing spondylitis blood.

V lost 5 bases to trimming and J lost 0 bases; unmatched junction nucleotides: 4. Germline-derived CDR1 and CDR2 are SGHRS and YFSETQ. The CDR3 consists of 15 residues. TCRdb reprocessed the 5' RACE reads via MiXCR and lists one record per CDR3 protein. The sample has 300,000 to 400,000 distinct CDR3 sequences; under 15% are singletons. J is TRBJ1-4 and V is TRBV5-1; 7 bases are shared with TRBD1. The TCR sequence derives from a male donor with ankylosing spondylitis or in good health (not recorded which). Sequenced: blood, either unsorted or a sorted T cell fraction (not recorded which). The CDR3 bases are TGCGCCAGCAGATCTCAGGGGGCAACTAATGAAAAACTGTTTTTT. Residues: CASRSQGATNEKLFF. Combining the CDR3 with reference TRBV5-1 and TRBJ1-4 gives the whole variable domain KAGVTQTPRYLIKTRGQQVTLSCSPISGHRSVSWYQQTPGQGLQFLFEYFSETQRNKGNFPGRFSGRQFSNSRSEMNVSTLELGDSALYLCASRSQGATNEKLFFGSGTQLSVL.